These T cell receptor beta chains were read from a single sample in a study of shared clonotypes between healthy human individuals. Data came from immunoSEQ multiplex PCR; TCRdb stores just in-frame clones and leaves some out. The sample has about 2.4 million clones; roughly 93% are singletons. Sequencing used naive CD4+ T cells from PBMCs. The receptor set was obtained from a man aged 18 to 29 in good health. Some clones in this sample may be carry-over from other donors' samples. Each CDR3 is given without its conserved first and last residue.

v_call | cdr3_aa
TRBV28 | ASSLTDRSSYEQY
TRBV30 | AWGLGTYEQY
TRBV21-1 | ASSKNETGNPGTEAF
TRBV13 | ASSFWGVAGASANEQF
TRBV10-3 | AISVGELSYNEQF
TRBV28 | ASRNAGSSYNEQF
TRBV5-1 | ASSLQGGNTGELF
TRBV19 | ASSIVNSNQPQH
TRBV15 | ATHPGGLKNQPQH
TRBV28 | ASSRSLGEKLF
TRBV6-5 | ASSTGSSSYEQY
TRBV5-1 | ASSQLTGANTGELF
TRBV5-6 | ASSPSLAPWYEQY
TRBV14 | ASSQGRTRYQETQY
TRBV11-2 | ASSRPPWAQGGNEKLF
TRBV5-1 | ASSFNGLLGAGGTLTIAQF
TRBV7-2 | ASSPQQGLGQPQH
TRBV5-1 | ASSFNGLEQY